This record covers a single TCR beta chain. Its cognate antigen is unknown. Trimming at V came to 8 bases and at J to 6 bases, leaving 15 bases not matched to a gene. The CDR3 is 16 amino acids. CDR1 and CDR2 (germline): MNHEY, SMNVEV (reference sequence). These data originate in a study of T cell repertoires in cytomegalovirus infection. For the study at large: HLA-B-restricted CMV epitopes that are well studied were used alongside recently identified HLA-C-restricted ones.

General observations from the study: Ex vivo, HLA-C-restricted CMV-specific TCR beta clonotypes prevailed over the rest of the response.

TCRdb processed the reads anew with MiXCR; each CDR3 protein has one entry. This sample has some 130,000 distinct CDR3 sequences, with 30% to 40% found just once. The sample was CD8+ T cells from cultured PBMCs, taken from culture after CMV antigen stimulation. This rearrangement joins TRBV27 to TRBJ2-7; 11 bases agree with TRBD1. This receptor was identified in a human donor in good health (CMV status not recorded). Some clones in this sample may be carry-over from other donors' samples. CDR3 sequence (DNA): TGTGCCAGCGGCCTGTCGGCCCGGGACAGGGGGGGCGAGCAGTACTTC. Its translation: CASGLSARDRGGEQYF.